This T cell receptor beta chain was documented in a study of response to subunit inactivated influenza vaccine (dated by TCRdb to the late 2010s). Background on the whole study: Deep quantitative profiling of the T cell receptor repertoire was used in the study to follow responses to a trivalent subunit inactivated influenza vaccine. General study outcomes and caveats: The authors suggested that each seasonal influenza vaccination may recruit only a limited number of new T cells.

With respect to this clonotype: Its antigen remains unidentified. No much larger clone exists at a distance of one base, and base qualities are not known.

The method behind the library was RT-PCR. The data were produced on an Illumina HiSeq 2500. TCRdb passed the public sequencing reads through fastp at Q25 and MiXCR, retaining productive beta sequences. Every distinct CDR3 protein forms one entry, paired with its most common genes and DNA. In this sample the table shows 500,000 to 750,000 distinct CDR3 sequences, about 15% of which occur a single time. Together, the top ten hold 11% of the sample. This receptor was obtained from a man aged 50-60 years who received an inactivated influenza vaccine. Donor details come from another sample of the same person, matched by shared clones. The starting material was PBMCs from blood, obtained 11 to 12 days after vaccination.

The base sequence is TGTGCCAGCAGCCTGGGACAGGCGCGGTACTACTACGAGCAGTACTTC. Its protein is CASSLGQARYYYEQYF. The chain employs TRBV4-2 and TRBJ2-7; TRBD1 agrees with 8 junctional bases. Per the germline V gene, LGHNA is the CDR1 and YNFKEQ is the CDR2. From its cysteine to its phenylalanine, the CDR3 spans 16 amino acids. Only CDR3 DNA remains: 48 bases, in frame from the first base. For this chain, trimming is 4 bases at the V end and 3 bases at the J end, and the number of junction bases without a gene match is 11.